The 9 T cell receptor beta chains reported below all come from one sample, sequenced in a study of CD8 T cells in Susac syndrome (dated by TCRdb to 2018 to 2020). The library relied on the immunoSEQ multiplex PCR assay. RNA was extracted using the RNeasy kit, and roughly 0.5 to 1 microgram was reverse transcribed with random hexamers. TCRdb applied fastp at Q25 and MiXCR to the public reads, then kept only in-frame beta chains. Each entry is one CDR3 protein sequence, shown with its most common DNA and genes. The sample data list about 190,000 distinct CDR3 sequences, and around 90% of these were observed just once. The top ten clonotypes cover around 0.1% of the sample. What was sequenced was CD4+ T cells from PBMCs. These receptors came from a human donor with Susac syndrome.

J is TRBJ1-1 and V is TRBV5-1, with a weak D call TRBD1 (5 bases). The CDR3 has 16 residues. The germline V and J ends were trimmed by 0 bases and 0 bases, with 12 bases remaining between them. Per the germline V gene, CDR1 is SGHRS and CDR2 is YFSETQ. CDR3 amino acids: CASSLVGRGMNTEAFF. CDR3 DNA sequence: TGCGCCAGCAGCTTGGTGGGGCGAGGGATGAACACTGAAGCTTTCTTT.

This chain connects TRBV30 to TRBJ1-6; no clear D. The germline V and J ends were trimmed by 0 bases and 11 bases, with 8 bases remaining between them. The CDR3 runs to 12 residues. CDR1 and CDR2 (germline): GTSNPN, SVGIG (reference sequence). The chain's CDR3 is CAWSVRGTPLHF. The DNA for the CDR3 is TGTGCCTGGAGTGTACGCGGGACACCCCTCCACTTT.

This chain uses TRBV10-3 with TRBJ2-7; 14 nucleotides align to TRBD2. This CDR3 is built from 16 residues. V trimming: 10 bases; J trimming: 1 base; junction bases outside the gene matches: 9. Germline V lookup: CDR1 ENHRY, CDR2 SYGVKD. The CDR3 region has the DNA TGTGCCACCGGGACTAGCGGGGGTATTACATCCTACGAGCAGTACTTC. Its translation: CATGTSGGITSYEQYF.

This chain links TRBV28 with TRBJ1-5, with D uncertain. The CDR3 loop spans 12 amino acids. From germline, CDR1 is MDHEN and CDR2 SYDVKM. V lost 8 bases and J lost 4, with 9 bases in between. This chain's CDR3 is CASASLNQPQHF. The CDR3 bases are TGTGCCAGCGCTTCACTTAATCAGCCCCAGCATTTT.

The CDR3 DNA sequence: TGTGCCAGCAGCCCCCGGACCGCCTACGAGCAGTACTTC. This codes for CASSPRTAYEQYF. V usage is TRBV5-6 and J usage is TRBJ2-7; D not certain. Looked up from germline, CDR1 is SGHDT and CDR2 is YYEEEE. The CDR3 runs to 13 residues. V gave up 4 bases and J gave up 2 bases, with 10 bases separating them.

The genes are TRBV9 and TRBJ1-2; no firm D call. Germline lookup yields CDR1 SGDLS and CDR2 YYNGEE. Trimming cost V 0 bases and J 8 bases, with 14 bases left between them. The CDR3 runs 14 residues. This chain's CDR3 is CASSVGSPGNGYTF. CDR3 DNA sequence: TGTGCCAGCAGCGTAGGGTCCCCGGGTAACGGCTACACCTTC.

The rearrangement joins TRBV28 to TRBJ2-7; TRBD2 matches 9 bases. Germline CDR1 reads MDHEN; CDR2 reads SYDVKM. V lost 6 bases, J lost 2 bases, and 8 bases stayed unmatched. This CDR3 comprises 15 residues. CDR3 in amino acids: CASRKTSGSAYEQYF. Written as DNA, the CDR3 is TGTGCCAGCAGAAAGACTAGCGGCTCAGCCTACGAGCAGTACTTC.

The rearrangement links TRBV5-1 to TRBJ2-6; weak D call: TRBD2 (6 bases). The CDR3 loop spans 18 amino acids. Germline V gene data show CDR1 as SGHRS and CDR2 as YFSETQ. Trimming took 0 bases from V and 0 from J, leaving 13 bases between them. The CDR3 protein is CASSLGGGVASGANVLTF. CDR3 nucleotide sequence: TGCGCCAGCAGCTTGGGTGGAGGGGTCGCCTCTGGGGCCAACGTCCTGACTTTC.

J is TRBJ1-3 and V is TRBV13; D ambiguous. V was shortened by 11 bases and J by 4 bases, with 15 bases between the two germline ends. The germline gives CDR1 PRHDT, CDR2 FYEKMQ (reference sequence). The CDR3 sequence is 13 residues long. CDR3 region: CASSGVSGNTIYF. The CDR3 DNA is TGTGCCTCGTCCGGGGTCTCGGGAAACACCATATATTTT.